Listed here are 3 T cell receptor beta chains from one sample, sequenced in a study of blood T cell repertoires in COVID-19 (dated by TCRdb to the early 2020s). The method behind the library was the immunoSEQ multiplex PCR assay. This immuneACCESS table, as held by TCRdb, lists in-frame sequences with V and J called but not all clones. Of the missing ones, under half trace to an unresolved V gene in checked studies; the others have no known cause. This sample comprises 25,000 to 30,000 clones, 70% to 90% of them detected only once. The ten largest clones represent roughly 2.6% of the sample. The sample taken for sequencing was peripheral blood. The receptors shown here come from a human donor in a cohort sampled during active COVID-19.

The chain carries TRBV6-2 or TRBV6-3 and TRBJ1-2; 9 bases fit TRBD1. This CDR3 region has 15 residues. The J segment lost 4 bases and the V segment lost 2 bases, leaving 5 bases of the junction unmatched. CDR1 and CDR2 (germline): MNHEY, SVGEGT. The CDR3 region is CASSYRDREAYGYTF. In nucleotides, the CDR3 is TGTGCCAGCAGTTACCGGGACAGGGAGGCCTATGGCTACACCTTC.

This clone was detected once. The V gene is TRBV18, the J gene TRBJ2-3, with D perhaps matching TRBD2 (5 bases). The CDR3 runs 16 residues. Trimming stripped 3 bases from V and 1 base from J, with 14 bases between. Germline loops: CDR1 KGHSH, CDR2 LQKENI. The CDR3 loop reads CASSPISAGGTDTQYF. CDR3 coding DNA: TGTGCCAGCTCACCGATCTCTGCCGGGGGCACAGATACGCAGTATTTT.

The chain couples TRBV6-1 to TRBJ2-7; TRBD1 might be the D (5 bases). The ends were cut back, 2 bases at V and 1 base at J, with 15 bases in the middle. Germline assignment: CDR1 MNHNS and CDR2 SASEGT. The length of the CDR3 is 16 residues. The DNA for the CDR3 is TGTGCCAGCAGTGAATCCCTAAGGCAGGGTTCCTACGAGCAGTACTTC. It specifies CASSESLRQGSYEQYF.